The 24 T cell receptor beta chains below were found in one sample sequenced in a study of graft-versus-host responses after intestinal transplantation. Plated together were around 200,000 CFSE-labeled responder cells and around 200,000 irradiated, violet-dye-labeled stimulator cells. Here immunoSEQ multiplex PCR was the method, and the copy in TCRdb shows in-frame clones only, minus some. The sample consists of roughly 10,000 clones, under 35% of them appearing once. The specimen comprised alloreactive CD8+ T cells from a mixed lymphocyte reaction culture, sampled before intestinal transplant. Subset meaning: CFSE-low proliferating T cells sorted from approximately six-day pre-transplant mixed lymphocyte reaction (GvH or HvG direction). Every receptor here comes from a human patient who received an intestinal transplant.

This clone has more than one count but fewer than ten. The chain joins TRBV5-5 to TRBJ2-2; D not resolved. V was trimmed by 4 bases and J by 3 bases, leaving 16 bases between them. Germline V gives CDR1 SGHKS, CDR2 YYEKEE (reference sequence). This CDR3 region has 16 residues. The CDR3 coding sequence is TGTGCCAGCAGCCCTACACCCGGGTCGTACACCGGGGAGCTGTTTTTT. This codes for CASSPTPGSYTGELFF.

The rearrangement joins TRBV4-1 to TRBJ2-2; 13 nucleotides line up with TRBD2. J gave up 0 bases and V 4 bases, and 17 bases lay outside the gene matches. The CDR3 totals 22 residues. Germline V gene data show CDR1 as MGHRA and CDR2 as YSYEKL. This chain's CDR3 is CASSRASALLAGGPSNTGELFF. The CDR3 DNA reads as TGCGCCAGCAGCCGGGCAAGCGCACTACTAGCGGGGGGGCCATCGAACACCGGGGAGCTGTTTTTT.

About this clone itself: One end of the junction fails to match germline, which may point to a read error. The chain has TRBV7-9 and TRBJ1-1; D is uncertain. In germline, CDR1 is SEHNR, CDR2 FQNEAQ (reference sequence). This CDR3 spans 12 amino acids. CDR3 sequence: CASSHTGVGAFF. The CDR3 DNA is TGCGCCAGCAGCCACACCGGGGTGGGAGCTTTCTTT.

In this sample, this clone turned up a few times. The V call is TRBV7-9, the J call TRBJ2-7; 7 bases match TRBD2. This CDR3 has 15 residues. Germline V gene data show CDR1 as SEHNR and CDR2 as FQNEAQ (reference sequence). V was clipped by 7 bases and J by 3 bases; unmatched bases: 12. In DNA, the CDR3 is TGTGCCAGCACTCCAGTTGAGTCGGGGGGCTACGAGCAGTACTTC. Encoded protein: CASTPVESGGYEQYF.

By share of the sample, this clone is medium-sized. CDR3 bases: TGTGCCAGCAGTTTGGACAGGGCCTGGGCCGAGCAGTACTTC. Its protein product is CASSLDRAWAEQYF. The chain recombines TRBV13 with TRBJ2-7, with 8 bases aligning to TRBD1. V lost 6 bases, J lost 6 bases, and 10 bases stayed unmatched. The CDR3 has 14 amino acids. Germline V gene lookup returns CDR1 PRHDT and CDR2 FYEKMQ (reference sequence).

Relative to its sample, this clone is medium-sized (0.01 to 0.1%). The V call is TRBV6-5, the J call TRBJ2-7; D ambiguous. This CDR3 comprises 13 residues. The germline V gene has CDR1 MNHEY and CDR2 SVGAGI. Trimming stripped 8 bases from V and 0 bases from J, with 11 bases between. In DNA form, the CDR3 reads TGTGCCAGCTCCATTCAGGACTCCTACGAGCAGTACTTC. Translation gives CASSIQDSYEQYF.

This clone has more than one count but fewer than ten. The chain recombines TRBV2 with TRBJ2-7; 9 positions match TRBD1. Germline values: CDR1 SNHLY, CDR2 FYNNEI. With V trimmed by 6 bases and J by 2 bases, 11 bases remained unmatched. This CDR3 spans 16 amino acids. The DNA for the CDR3 is TGTGCCAGCAGGGGGGGGACAGGGTTATCCCCCTACGAGCAGTACTTC. This sequence encodes CASRGGTGLSPYEQYF.

This clone counts as medium-sized. V gene TRBV19 combines with J gene TRBJ1-1; D is perhaps TRBD1 (5 bases). The germline gives CDR1 LNHDA, CDR2 SQIVND (reference sequence). V lost 3 bases and J 0 bases, leaving 8 bases between the germline ends. The CDR3 loop spans 14 amino acids. In nucleotides, the CDR3 is TGTGCCAGTAGTATGGGGCGGATGAACACTGAAGCTTTCTTT. It yields the protein CASSMGRMNTEAFF.

This clone is categorized as medium-sized. The chain uses TRBV4-1 and TRBJ1-1; D is possibly TRBD1 (5 bases). Germline V lookup: CDR1 MGHRA, CDR2 YSYEKL. The CDR3 runs 14 residues. V lost 0 bases and J lost 3, with 8 bases in between. CDR3 bases: TGCGCCAGCAGCCAAGATCCGGGGGACACTGAAGCTTTCTTT. This encodes CASSQDPGDTEAFF.

This clone is categorized as medium-sized. The genes are TRBV7-9 and TRBJ2-1; tentatively, D is TRBD2 (6 bases). The CDR3 is 15 amino acids. The V end lost 3 bases, the J end lost 5 bases, and 14 bases lay between the germline ends. Germline V gene sequence: CDR1 SEHNR, CDR2 FQNEAQ (reference sequence). CDR3 coding DNA: TGTGCCAGCAGCTTGGGGGTAGCGGAACACAATGAGCAGTTCTTC. Translating it yields CASSLGVAEHNEQFF.

This clone was counted between two and nine times. The V gene is TRBV2, the J gene TRBJ1-2; no clear D. CDR1 and CDR2 (germline): SNHLY, FYNNEI. Deletions cut 8 bases from V and 8 bases from J, with 15 bases between. This CDR3 has 12 residues. The CDR3: CASLTFGGGYTF. The CDR3, as DNA: TGTGCCAGCCTGACTTTTGGTGGGGGCTACACCTTC.

This clone was seen a few times. The chain combines TRBV19 with TRBJ2-3, with a tentative D call TRBD2 (6 bases). The ends were cut back, 3 bases at V and 2 bases at J, with 12 bases in the middle. CDR3 size: 15 residues. Germline CDR1 is LNHDA and CDR2 is SQIVND (reference sequence). CDR3 DNA sequence: TGTGCCAGTAGTATTCTAGGAGGGGACACAGATACGCAGTATTTT. It encodes CASSILGGDTDTQYF.

V is TRBV7-9 and J is TRBJ2-3; 8 positions match TRBD2. Germline lookup yields CDR1 SEHNR and CDR2 FQNEAQ (reference sequence). This CDR3 has 13 residues. With V trimmed by 5 bases and J by 6 bases, 4 bases remained unmatched. CDR3 region: CASSHGLADTQYF. Written as DNA, the CDR3 is TGTGCCAGCAGCCACGGACTAGCCGATACGCAGTATTTT. The full variable domain, rest sourced from reference TRBV7-9 and TRBJ2-3, is DTGVSQNPRHKITKRGQNVTFRCDPISEHNRLYWYRQTLGQGPEFLTYFQNEAQLEKSRLLSDRFSAERPKGSFSTLEIQRTEQGDSAMYLCASSHGLADTQYFGPGTRLTVL.

The rearrangement links TRBV6-5 to TRBJ1-1; tentatively, D is TRBD1 (6 bases). With 3 bases removed from V and 3 bases from J, the gap between germline ends came to 17 bases. Germline assignment: CDR1 MNHEY and CDR2 SVGAGI. This CDR3 has 16 residues. The CDR3 coding sequence is TGTGCCAGCAGTTATCTCCCAGGCCAGGGGTACACTGAAGCTTTCTTT. Translating it yields CASSYLPGQGYTEAFF.

On this clone: A read error may explain this, as a much larger clone is one base away. The rearrangement uses TRBV7-2 and TRBJ2-7; 7 nucleotides agree with TRBD1. Germline CDR1 reads SGHTA; CDR2 reads FQGNSA. V gave up 3 bases and J gave up 2 bases; unmatched junction bases: 4. This CDR3 is 14 amino acids long. The DNA for the CDR3 is TGTGCCAGCAGCTTTGGTACAGGGGCCTACGAGCAGTACTTC. This codes for CASSFGTGAYEQYF.

A few counts support this clone. The chain recombines TRBV6-5 with TRBJ2-7; tentatively, D is TRBD1 (5 bases). The CDR3 is made up of 13 amino acids. V was cut by 2 bases and J by 2 bases, with 7 bases left in between. Germline CDR1 is MNHEY and CDR2 is SVGAGI. The CDR3 DNA sequence: TGTGCCAGCAGTTACGGGGCAGCCTACGAGCAGTACTTC. It specifies CASSYGAAYEQYF.

The chain combines TRBV4-2 with TRBJ2-7, with 7 bases matching TRBD1. The CDR3 contains 14 residues. V gave up 3 bases and J gave up 3 bases; unmatched junction bases: 5. The germline V gene has CDR1 LGHNA and CDR2 YNFKEQ. The CDR3 spells CASSQPQGNYEQYF. CDR3 coding DNA: TGTGCCAGCAGCCAGCCACAGGGGAACTACGAGCAGTACTTC.

This clone was counted between two and nine times. The chain carries TRBV11-2 and TRBJ1-2, with 12 nucleotides matching TRBD1. J was trimmed by 4 bases and V by 5 bases; bases with no gene match: 11. CDR1 is SGHAT and CDR2 is FQNNGV in the germline V gene. CDR3 length: 17 residues. DNA of the CDR3: TGTGCCAGCAGCCACGGGACAGGGGGCTATTATACCTATGGCTACACCTTC. Its translation: CASSHGTGGYYTYGYTF.

This clone has just a few counts. The chain combines TRBV4-1 with TRBJ1-5; a weak D match, TRBD1 (6 bases). Germline values: CDR1 MGHRA, CDR2 YSYEKL. The V gene lost 4 bases and the J gene lost 3 bases, with 10 bases spanning the gap. The CDR3 sequence is 14 residues long. The CDR3 loop is CASSLDRNNQPQHF. CDR3 bases: TGCGCCAGCAGCCTCGACAGGAACAATCAGCCCCAGCATTTT.

V is TRBV5-1 and J is TRBJ2-3; 7 nucleotides agree with TRBD2. This CDR3 region has 16 residues. V shed 0 bases, J shed 2 bases, and the junction held 6 bases outside the gene matches. Germline V gene data show CDR1 as SGHRS and CDR2 as YFSETQ. The CDR3 DNA reads TGCGCCAGCAGCTTGGAGGCTAGCGGCCTCACAGATACGCAGTATTTT. The encoded protein is CASSLEASGLTDTQYF.

V usage is TRBV7-2 and J usage is TRBJ1-1, with D perhaps TRBD1 (5 bases). The CDR3 spans 14 residues. Between the trimmed V and J ends, which lost 7 bases and 3 bases, there was a span of 15 bases. Germline CDR1 SGHTA, CDR2 FQGNSA. The CDR3 is CASTVTDSHTEAFF. CDR3 nucleotide sequence: TGTGCCAGCACCGTAACCGACAGCCACACTGAAGCTTTCTTT.

The table lists this clone with a few counts. This chain joins TRBV19 and TRBJ2-7; D uncertain. Germline V CDR1 and CDR2: LNHDA, SQIVND (reference sequence). V gave up 3 bases and J gave up 1 base, with 7 bases separating them. The CDR3 extends over 13 amino acids. The CDR3 coding sequence is TGTGCCAGTAGTATTTCCGGGTCCTACGAGCAGTACTTC. This translates into CASSISGSYEQYF.

The chain's CDR3 is CASSPYLIGEQFF. As DNA, the CDR3 is TGTGCCAGCAGCCCCTACCTCATTGGTGAGCAGTTCTTC. V gene TRBV7-3 combines with J gene TRBJ2-1; no clear D gene. There are 13 residues in the CDR3. V gave up 5 bases and J gave up 9 bases, with 14 bases separating them. The germline V gene encodes CDR1 SGHTA and CDR2 FQGTGA.

This clone has only a few counts. J is TRBJ2-7 and V is TRBV6-5; 10 nucleotides match TRBD1. The CDR3 runs to 14 residues. V gave up 6 bases and J gave up 3 bases; unmatched junction bases: 5. CDR1 is MNHEY and CDR2 is SVGAGI in the germline V gene. The CDR3 sequence is CASSAGTGDYEQYF. The CDR3 DNA follows: TGTGCCAGCAGCGCTGGGACAGGGGACTACGAGCAGTACTTC.